This TCR beta chain stems from a study of technical replicates of blood from a handful of donors (dated by TCRdb to 2015 to 2018). Taken from the germline V gene, the CDR1 and CDR2 loops are MGHRA and YSYEKL. The CDR3 contains 15 residues, cysteine and phenylalanine counted. Only the CDR3 DNA is retained, 45 bases long and in frame from the first base. V is cut by 0 bases and J by 5 bases, and the space between the germline ends is 13 bases. The protocol used for the library was the immunoSEQ multiplex PCR assay. TCRdb mirrors the immuneACCESS table, restricted to in-frame sequences. Some clones are absent from its copies; in checked studies, under half trace to an unresolved V gene, and the reason for the others is unknown. Within this sample are tens of thousands of clones, with roughly 90% of them counted one time only. The top ten clones comprise about 5% of the sample. For this clone: What antigen it recognizes has not been identified. Per-base quality was not reported, and no clone a single base away is much larger than it.

This TCR was sampled from a human donor in good health. Some clones in this sample may be carry-over from other donors' samples. Sequencing was done on a sample of PBMCs. The chain is assembled from TRBV4-1 and TRBJ2-5; TRBD1 is perhaps the D gene, given 6 matching bases. The base sequence is TGCGCCAGCAGCCAAGACCGACCTAGGGGGGAGACCCAGTACTTC. The resulting protein is CASSQDRPRGETQYF.